This TCR beta chain was obtained from a study of T cells in Graves' hyperthyroidism and ophthalmopathy. Based on clinical symptoms, serum thyroxine and TRAb, thyroid ultrasound and orbital computed tomography, diagnoses were reached. The PBMCs were taken from around 9.1 ml of fresh peripheral blood. Germline values: CDR1 GTSNPN, CDR2 SVGIG (reference sequence). The CDR3 has 10 residues. V was trimmed by 7 bases and J by 6 bases, leaving 8 bases between them. Amplification yielded TCR beta CDR3 regions, with RNA transcripts as the source. First-round RT-PCR targeting the TCR CDR3 was performed with the HTBI primer set. TCRdb re-called the multiplex PCR reads with MiXCR, one entry per CDR3 protein. This sample has more than 75,000 distinct CDR3 sequences; about 51% occur once, and the top ten carry 27%.

The sequenced material came from blood. This clonotype was sampled from a woman aged 40 to 50 with Graves' hyperthyroidism. The rearrangement links TRBV30 to TRBJ2-3; no clear D. Here the CDR3 DNA reads TGTGCCTCCCTGGGGGATACGCAGTATTTT. Translation gives CASLGDTQYF.